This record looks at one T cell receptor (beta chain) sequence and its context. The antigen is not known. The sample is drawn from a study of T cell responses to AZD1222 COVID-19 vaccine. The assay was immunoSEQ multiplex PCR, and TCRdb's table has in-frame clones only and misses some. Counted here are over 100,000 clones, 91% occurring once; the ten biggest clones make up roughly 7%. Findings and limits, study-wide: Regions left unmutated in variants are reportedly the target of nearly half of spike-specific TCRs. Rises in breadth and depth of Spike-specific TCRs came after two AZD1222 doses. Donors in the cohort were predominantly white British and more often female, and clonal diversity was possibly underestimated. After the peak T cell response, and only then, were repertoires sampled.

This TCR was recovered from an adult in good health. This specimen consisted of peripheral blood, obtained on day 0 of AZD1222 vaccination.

The CDR3 nucleotides read TGTGCCAGCAGCCTCGGACCTAACTATGGCTACACCTTC. It codes for CASSLGPNYGYTF. The rearrangement uses TRBV7-2 and TRBJ1-2; D gene unclear. V was shortened by 5 bases and J by 0 bases, with 7 bases between the two germline ends. The CDR3 totals 13 residues. The germline V gene encodes CDR1 SGHTA and CDR2 FQGNSA.